This is a list of T cell receptor beta chains from one sample in a study of CD8 T cells in ankylosing spondylitis. Using its own MiXCR run on the 5' RACE reads, TCRdb lists one record per CDR3 protein. The sample consists of hundreds of thousands of distinct CDR3 sequences, approximately 26% of them appearing once. The sequenced sample was blood, either unsorted or a sorted T cell fraction (not recorded which). Source of these receptors: a male donor with ankylosing spondylitis. Each CDR3 is given with its conserved first and last residue.

>TRBJ2-5|TRBV7-8
CASSLDTGGETQYF
>TRBJ1-2|TRBV27
CASRWRVRGSNYGYTF
>TRBJ1-5|TRBV21-1
CASSLPLREQGAGNQPQHF
>TRBJ1-2|TRBV3-1
CASCPRTGGFYGYTF
>TRBJ1-3|TRBV5-1
CASSLEATGIGNTIYF
>TRBJ2-3|TRBV11-2
CASSFSGRQGDTQYF
>TRBJ2-3|TRBV6-2/TRBV6-3
CASSYSTSYTQYF
>TRBJ1-4|TRBV20-1
CSARDWAGSPEKLFF
>TRBJ2-1|TRBV3-1
CASSPRGRWLAGAPYNEQFF
>TRBJ2-5|TRBV12-3/TRBV12-4
CASSSGSGKTQYF